This T cell receptor (beta chain) was retrieved from a study of OX40 agonist ivuxolimab in advanced cancers. Method: immunoSEQ multiplex PCR; TCRdb's copy keeps in-frame clones and lacks some. Among approximately 20,000 clones listed, 86% were seen once. Details on this clone: What it binds is not known.

Findings and caveats of the study: Some nonresponders additionally presented with little normalized T-cell clonal expansion. On average, CD8+ T cells had more expanded clones than CD4+.

The germline V gene has CDR1 MNHNS and CDR2 SASEGT. CDR3 length: 15 residues. Unmatched junction bases numbered 8, after V lost 4 bases and J lost 9 bases. The material sequenced was CD4+ or CD8+ T cells sorted from blood, taken in a trial of the OX40 agonist ivuxolimab. This clonotype originated in an adult with an advanced solid tumor such as melanoma, head and neck, liver or kidney cancer. The V call is TRBV6-1, the J call TRBJ1-6, with TRBD1 matching over 8 bases. In DNA, the CDR3 is TGTGCCAGCAGTGCGACAGGGGATCCGGTTTCACCCCTCCACTTT. Amino acid sequence: CASSATGDPVSPLHF.